These T cell receptor beta chains were read from a single sample in a study of neurological immune-mediated disorders. TCRdb used MiXCR to reprocess the 5' RACE reads, holding one entry per CDR3 protein. The sample contains 55,000 to 70,000 distinct CDR3 sequences, 11% of which appear only once. What was sequenced was PBMCs. The source is a man between 60 and 75 years old in good health. Each CDR3 is given with its conserved first and last residue. The D gene is left open where the match is weak. Rows give clone size only sometimes, using once, few, many, or a class for an expanded clone.

.,TRBV6-5,TRBJ1-5,17,many,TGTGCCAGCAGTGACCGGTGGATCCCAGGGAGCAATCAGCCCCAGCATTTT,CASSDRWIPGSNQPQHF
.,TRBV11-2,TRBJ2-3,12,many,TGTGCCAGCAGCTTAGATCAGTTCAAGCAGTATTTT,CASSLDQFKQYF
TRBD1,TRBV7-8,TRBJ2-5,16,many,TGTGCCAGCAGCTTAGAGGCAGGGGGCATCTTCGAGACCCAGTACTTC,CASSLEAGGIFETQYF
.,TRBV24-1,TRBJ2-5,13,many,TGTGCCACCAGTGAGGGGCCGAAAGAGACCCAGTACTTC,CATSEGPKETQYF
.,TRBV12-3/TRBV12-4,TRBJ1-1,15,many,TGTGCCAGCAGTTTACACATGGCGGGATACACTGAAGCTTTCTTT,CASSLHMAGYTEAFF
.,TRBV7-9,TRBJ1-1,14,many,TGTGCCAGCAGCGCCCCGGACGGGAACACTGAAGCTTTCTTT,CASSAPDGNTEAFF
.,TRBV5-1,TRBJ2-5,15,many,TGCGCCAGCAGCTTGGCCGGAGCCCCGAGGGAGACCCAGTACTTC,CASSLAGAPRETQYF
.,TRBV20-1,TRBJ1-2,14,few,TGCAGTGCTATTTTGGGAGTAGCTAACTATGGCTACACCTTC,CSAILGVANYGYTF
.,TRBV5-5,TRBJ1-2,13,many,TGTGCCAGCAGCTTATCCACGGGTAAAGGCTACACCTTC,CASSLSTGKGYTF
.,TRBV7-2,TRBJ1-1,14,.,TGTGCCAGCAGTCCCAAAACAGTGTCTGGTGAAGCTTTCTTT,CASSPKTVSGEAFF
.,TRBV3-1,TRBJ1-1,15,few,TGTGCCAGCAGCCAAGGGGGTCAGGGGAACACTGAAGCTTTCTTT,CASSQGGQGNTEAFF
TRBD2,TRBV20-1,TRBJ2-4,14,many,TGCAGTGCTGCACTAGCGCTAGCCAAAAACATTCAGTACTTC,CSAALALAKNIQYF
TRBD2,TRBV29-1,TRBJ2-1,13,many,TGCAGCGTCCGACCGAGCGGGGACAATGAGCAGTTCTTC,CSVRPSGDNEQFF
.,TRBV5-1,TRBJ1-4,15,many,TGCGCCAGCACCCTTGGGGATACAACTAATGAAAAACTGTTTTTT,CASTLGDTTNEKLFF
.,TRBV28,TRBJ2-7,14,many,TGTGCCGCTACGAGGGGGGGAGCCTCCTACGAGCAGTACTTC,CAATRGGASYEQYF
.,TRBV7-9,TRBJ1-1,14,many,TGTGCCAGCAGCACCCGACGGTTGGACACTGAAGCTTTCTTT,CASSTRRLDTEAFF
.,TRBV28,TRBJ2-5,16,many,TGTGCCAGCAGTTGGGACGACGACCAATCCCATGGGACCCAGTACTTC,CASSWDDDQSHGTQYF
.,TRBV14,TRBJ1-2,16,.,TGTGCCAGCAGCCGTGCCGGGGCTCGGCGCTATGGTGGCAACACCTTC,CASSRAGARRYGGNTF
.,TRBV5-1,TRBJ2-5,17,.,TGCGCCAGCAGCATCTCAATCACCGGCCTACCCCAAGAGACCCAGTACTTC,CASSISITGLPQETQYF
TRBD2,TRBV4-2,TRBJ2-5,16,many,TGTGCCAGCAGCCAAGACGGGGTAGCGGGGGGCGGTGACCAGTACTTC,CASSQDGVAGGGDQYF
.,TRBV2,TRBJ2-1,14,medium-sized,TGTGCCAGCAAGGGGGGGGTGGGAGACAATGAGCAGTTCTTC,CASKGGVGDNEQFF
TRBD2,TRBV28,TRBJ2-5,16,many,TGTGCCAGCAGTTTGTACGGGGGGACCCATCAAGAGACCCAGTACTTC,CASSLYGGTHQETQYF